The 28 T cell receptor beta chains presented below share a single source sample, sequenced in a study of CD8 T cells in ankylosing spondylitis. TCRdb reanalysed the 5' RACE reads using MiXCR and keeps one entry per CDR3 protein. The sample consists of some 350,000 distinct CDR3 sequences, under 15% of them appearing once. Input material: blood, either unsorted or a sorted T cell fraction (not recorded which). These receptors originate from a male donor with ankylosing spondylitis or in good health (not recorded which).

The CDR3 DNA sequence: TGCGCCAGCAGCCGACAGGGAGCGCCAGATACGCAGTATTTT. It codes for CASSRQGAPDTQYF. The V gene is TRBV5-1, the J gene TRBJ2-3, with 7 bases identical to TRBD1. The CDR3 is made up of 14 amino acids. V was pared by 4 bases and J by 4 bases, with 6 bases of the junction left unmatched. CDR1 SGHRS and CDR2 YFSETQ come from the germline V gene. Full variable domain (rest looked up from reference TRBV5-1 and TRBJ2-3): KAGVTQTPRYLIKTRGQQVTLSCSPISGHRSVSWYQQTPGQGLQFLFEYFSETQRNKGNFPGRFSGRQFSNSRSEMNVSTLELGDSALYLCASSRQGAPDTQYFGPGTRLTVL.

This clonotype was found many times. V is TRBV12-3 or TRBV12-4 and J is TRBJ2-5, with D hard to call. V was pared by 2 bases and J by 9 bases, with 7 bases between. The CDR3 has 11 residues. The CDR3: CASSLHEPQYF. In nucleotides, the CDR3 is TGTGCCAGCAGTTTACACGAGCCCCAGTACTTC.

The chain employs TRBV7-8 and TRBJ2-5; tentatively, D is TRBD1 (6 bases). CDR1 is SGHVS, CDR2 FQNEAQ, per germline. The CDR3 sequence is 14 residues long. Deletions cut 6 bases from V and 4 bases from J, with 15 bases between. CDR3 amino acids: CASSPDTGRETQYF. The CDR3 coding sequence is TGTGCCAGCAGTCCCGATACAGGGCGAGAGACCCAGTACTTC.

CDR3 sequence: CASSLRDRGAYEQYF. The CDR3 nucleotides are TGTGCCAGCAGTTTACGGGACAGGGGGGCCTACGAGCAGTACTTC. This chain connects TRBV12-3 or TRBV12-4 to TRBJ2-7; TRBD1 matches at 11 bases. The CDR3 length is 15 residues. The V gene end was trimmed by 2 bases and the J gene end by 2 bases; junction bases not matched to a gene: 2.

The chain employs TRBV6-1 and TRBJ2-1; D ambiguous. The germline V gene encodes CDR1 MNHNS and CDR2 SASEGT. V gave up 6 bases and J gave up 9 bases, with 18 bases separating them. The CDR3 sequence is 14 residues long. DNA for the CDR3: TGTGCCAGCAGATGGACGGACCAAGGCGGTGAGCAGTTCTTC. This sequence encodes CASRWTDQGGEQFF.

The chain carries TRBV12-3 or TRBV12-4 and TRBJ2-2, with 8 bases identical to TRBD1. The V gene end was trimmed by 1 base and the J gene end by 7 bases; junction bases not matched to a gene: 5. The CDR3 totals 15 residues. The CDR3: CASSLGTGKGGELFF. Here the CDR3 DNA reads TGTGCCAGCAGTTTAGGGACAGGGAAGGGCGGGGAGCTGTTTTTT.

V is TRBV4-1 and J is TRBJ1-2; the D gene is possibly TRBD1 (6 bases). The CDR3 spans 12 residues. Germline CDR1 MGHRA, CDR2 YSYEKL. V lost 1 base and J lost 14, with 14 bases in between. CDR3 nucleotide sequence: TGCGCCAGCAGCCAAGTAAAGGGGGGACCAACCTTC. Translating gives CASSQVKGGPTF.

The CDR3 is CSGGTANGYTF. As DNA, the CDR3 is TGCAGCGGGGGGACAGCTAATGGCTACACCTTC. This rearrangement joins TRBV29-1 to TRBJ1-2; 7 nucleotides agree with TRBD1. Germline CDR1 and CDR2: SQVTM and ANQGSEA. The CDR3 length is 11 residues. With V trimmed by 7 bases and J by 6 bases, 5 bases remained unmatched.

In its sample, this clonotype was seen a few times. The V gene is TRBV2, the J gene TRBJ1-4, with 9 bases that match TRBD1. Unmatched junction bases numbered 9, after V lost 5 bases and J lost 8 bases. The CDR3 sequence is 15 residues long. CDR1 SNHLY and CDR2 FYNNEI come from the germline V gene. The chain's CDR3 is CASSPLGQGGEKLFF. CDR3 nucleotides: TGTGCCAGCAGTCCCCTGGGACAGGGAGGGGAAAAACTGTTTTTT.

The chain employs TRBV3-1 and TRBJ2-1; 9 bases match TRBD2. Germline V gives CDR1 LGHDT, CDR2 YNNKEL (reference sequence). CDR3 length: 16 amino acids. V gave up 1 base and J gave up 4 bases; unmatched junction bases: 5. CDR3 sequence reads: CASSQAIAGEYNEQFF. Here the CDR3 DNA reads TGTGCCAGCAGCCAAGCAATAGCGGGAGAATACAATGAGCAGTTCTTC.

The chain combines TRBV7-2 with TRBJ2-7; D remains unclear. This CDR3 has 12 residues. V lost 2 bases and J lost 6, with 8 bases in between. Per the germline V gene, CDR1 is SGHTA and CDR2 is FQGNSA. CDR3 in amino acids: CASSLLLSEQYF. Written as DNA, the CDR3 is TGTGCCAGCAGCTTATTGTTATCCGAGCAGTACTTC. Complete variable domain (other parts from reference TRBV7-2 and TRBJ2-7): GAGVSQSPSNKVTEKGKDVELRCDPISGHTALYWYRQSLGQGLEFLIYFQGNSAPDKSGLPSDRFSAERTGGSVSTLTIQRTQQEDSAVYLCASSLLLSEQYFGPGTRLTVT.

This clonotype was detected only a few times. This rearrangement joins TRBV12-3 or TRBV12-4 to TRBJ1-2; 7 nucleotides match TRBD1. This CDR3 is built from 15 residues. V lost 5 bases and J lost 7; bases outside the gene matches: 13. CDR3 DNA sequence: TGTGCCAGCAGTGATTCGGACAGGCTCGACGGTGGCTACACCTTC. Translation: CASSDSDRLDGGYTF.

This clonotype was picked up many times. The V call is TRBV7-2, the J call TRBJ2-3, with 9 nucleotides matching TRBD2. Germline V CDR1 and CDR2: SGHTA, FQGNSA. The CDR3 totals 14 residues. Germline trimming cut 6 bases from V and 6 bases from J; bases unmatched to any gene: 7. The CDR3 nucleotides are TGTGCCAGCAGGGAGGCGGGAGGGCCGGATACGCAGTATTTT. Translated: CASREAGGPDTQYF.

In this sample, this clonotype turned up many times. The chain couples TRBV3-1 to TRBJ1-5, with D hard to call. Germline V gene sequence: CDR1 LGHDT, CDR2 YNNKEL (reference sequence). V was clipped by 1 base and J by 7 bases, with 5 bases between them. CDR3 length: 12 amino acids. DNA of the CDR3: TGTGCCAGCAGCCAAGGGACCCAGCCCCAGCATTTT. Translation: CASSQGTQPQHF. The entire variable domain, with the rest obtained from reference TRBV3-1 and TRBJ1-5, is as follows: DTAVSQTPKYLVTQMGNDKSIKCEQNLGHDTMYWYKQDSKKFLKIMFSYNNKELIINETVPNRFSPKSPDKAHLNLHINSLELGDSAVYFCASSQGTQPQHFGDGTRLSIL.

This clonotype was observed a handful of times. The CDR3: CASRITGQANEKLFF. CDR3 DNA: TGCGCCAGCAGAATCACAGGGCAGGCTAATGAAAAACTGTTTTTT. This chain connects TRBV5-1 to TRBJ1-4, with D possibly TRBD1 on 6 matching bases. The germline V gene has CDR1 SGHRS and CDR2 YFSETQ. The CDR3 runs to 15 residues. V was trimmed by 5 bases and J by 3 bases, leaving 14 bases between them.

The rearrangement links TRBV6-5 to TRBJ2-5; D unresolved. Germline loops: CDR1 MNHEY, CDR2 SVGAGI. This CDR3 has 14 residues. With 2 bases removed from V and 5 bases from J, the gap between germline ends came to 12 bases. CDR3 region: CASSYNRQGETQYF. The CDR3 DNA reads as TGTGCCAGCAGTTACAACCGGCAAGGGGAGACCCAGTACTTC.

This clonotype was observed a few times. The chain combines TRBV28 with TRBJ1-5; no definite D call. CDR1 and CDR2 (germline): MDHEN, SYDVKM. This CDR3 comprises 16 residues. V lost 7 bases to trimming and J lost 0 bases, with 16 bases between them. CDR3 nucleotides: TGTGCCAGCACCCCTCACAGTGTTTATAGCAATCAGCCCCAGCATTTT. Translation gives CASTPHSVYSNQPQHF.

This clonotype came up a few times. V and J are TRBV5-1 and TRBJ1-2; D is uncertain. The CDR3 extends over 11 amino acids. The V and J ends lost 4 bases and 4 bases respectively, with 5 bases between them. The germline V gene encodes CDR1 SGHRS and CDR2 YFSETQ. CDR3 residues: CASSDTYGYTF. The CDR3, as DNA: TGCGCCAGCAGCGACACCTATGGCTACACCTTC.

The chain combines TRBV28 with TRBJ2-2, with 7 positions matching TRBD1. The CDR3 loop spans 14 amino acids. V lost 6 bases to trimming and J lost 7 bases; unmatched junction nucleotides: 8. CDR1 is MDHEN and CDR2 is SYDVKM in the germline V gene. CDR3 protein: CASSAGQVRGELFF. CDR3 sequence (DNA): TGTGCCAGCAGCGCTGGACAGGTCCGCGGGGAGCTGTTTTTT.

The chain uses TRBV10-3 and TRBJ2-1, with TRBD2 identical over 7 bases. Germline V gives CDR1 ENHRY, CDR2 SYGVKD. The CDR3 runs to 13 residues. V trimming: 7 bases; J trimming: 4 bases; junction bases outside the gene matches: 4. CDR3 protein: CAITREEYNEQFF. The DNA of the CDR3 is TGTGCCATCACCCGGGAGGAATACAATGAGCAGTTCTTC.

This clonotype occurred a few times. This chain links TRBV2 with TRBJ2-2; D is perhaps TRBD2 (7 bases). V was pared by 7 bases and J by 1 base, with 10 bases between. Germline V gene sequence: CDR1 SNHLY, CDR2 FYNNEI. This CDR3 has 14 residues. CDR3 residues: CASKGGGNTGELFF. CDR3 bases: TGTGCCAGCAAGGGAGGGGGGAACACCGGGGAGCTGTTTTTT.

The chain couples TRBV5-6 to TRBJ1-5; TRBD1 is a possible D gene (5 bases). The CDR3 covers 15 residues. Germline values: CDR1 SGHDT, CDR2 YYEEEE. Trimming removed 4 bases from V and 2 bases from J, with 13 bases in between. The CDR3 nucleotides read TGTGCCAGCAGCGCCCGTTGGGGCGGCAATCAGCCCCAGCATTTT. Translated, it gives CASSARWGGNQPQHF. The full variable domain, in which reference TRBV5-6 and TRBJ1-5 provide the parts outside the CDR3, is DAGVTQSPTHLIKTRGQQVTLRCSPKSGHDTVSWYQQALGQGPQFIFQYYEEEERQRGNFPDRFSGHQFPNYSSELNVNALLLGDSALYLCASSARWGGNQPQHFGDGTRLSIL.

The chain carries TRBV6-1 and TRBJ1-1, with 7 bases fitting TRBD1. From germline, CDR1 is MNHNS and CDR2 SASEGT. The ends lost 4 bases at V and 4 bases at J; junction bases unmatched: 9. There are 15 residues in the CDR3. The CDR3 loop reads CASSGSQGGFTEAFF. The CDR3 region has the DNA TGTGCCAGCAGTGGATCCCAGGGGGGGTTCACTGAAGCTTTCTTT.

The J gene is TRBJ1-1, the V gene TRBV5-1; 8 bases are a match to TRBD1. This CDR3 has 13 residues. Germline CDR1 SGHRS, CDR2 YFSETQ. Unmatched junction bases numbered 7, after V lost 4 bases and J lost 8 bases. Written as DNA, the CDR3 is TGCGCCAGCAGCAAACAGGGGGTATGGGAAGCTTTCTTT. As protein: CASSKQGVWEAFF.

This clonotype has ten or more counts. The V call is TRBV12-3 or TRBV12-4, the J call TRBJ2-1; the match to TRBD2 covers 14 bases. The CDR3 has 16 amino acids. V was pared by 4 bases and J by 4 bases, with 3 bases of the junction left unmatched. DNA of the CDR3: TGTGCCAGCAGTTCGGGACTAGCGGGGGAATACAATGAGCAGTTCTTC. Translating gives CASSSGLAGEYNEQFF.

V is TRBV12-3 or TRBV12-4 and J is TRBJ2-1; D not certain. The ends were cut back, 6 bases at V and 6 bases at J, with 12 bases in the middle. This CDR3 has 13 amino acids. CDR3 sequence (DNA): TGTGCCAGCAGAGGTACTGTCTCCAATGAGCAGTTCTTC. It yields the protein CASRGTVSNEQFF.

J is TRBJ1-2 and V is TRBV10-1; D is undetermined. This CDR3 spans 13 amino acids. Germline V CDR1 and CDR2: WNHNN, SYGVQD (reference sequence). With 0 bases removed from V and 3 bases from J, the gap between germline ends came to 5 bases. This CDR3 reads CASSESRDYGYTF. CDR3 nucleotides: TGCGCCAGCAGTGAGTCGAGGGACTATGGCTACACCTTC.

This chain uses TRBV12-3 or TRBV12-4 with TRBJ2-7; TRBD2 might be the D (6 bases). This CDR3 is built from 16 residues. V lost 6 bases to trimming and J lost 5 bases, with 23 bases between them. The CDR3 reads CASSPYGGWGRHEQYF. DNA of the CDR3: TGTGCCAGCAGCCCTTATGGGGGGTGGGGTCGGCACGAGCAGTACTTC.